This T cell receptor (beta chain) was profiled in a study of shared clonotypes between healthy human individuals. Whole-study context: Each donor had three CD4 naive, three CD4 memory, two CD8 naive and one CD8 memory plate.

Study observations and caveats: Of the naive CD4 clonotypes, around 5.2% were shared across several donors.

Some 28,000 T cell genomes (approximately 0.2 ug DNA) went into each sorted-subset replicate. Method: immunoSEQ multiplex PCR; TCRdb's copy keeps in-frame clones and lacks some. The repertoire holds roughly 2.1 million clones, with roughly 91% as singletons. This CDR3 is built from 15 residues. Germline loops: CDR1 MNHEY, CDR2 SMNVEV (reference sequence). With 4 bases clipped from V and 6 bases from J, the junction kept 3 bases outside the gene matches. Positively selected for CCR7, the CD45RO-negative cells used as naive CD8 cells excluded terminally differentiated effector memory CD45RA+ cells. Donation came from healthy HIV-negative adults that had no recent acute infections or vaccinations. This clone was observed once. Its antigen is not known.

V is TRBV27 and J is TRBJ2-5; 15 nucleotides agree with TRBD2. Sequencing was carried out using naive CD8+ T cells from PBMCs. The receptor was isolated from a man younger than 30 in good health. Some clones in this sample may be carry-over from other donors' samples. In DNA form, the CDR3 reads TGTGCCAGCAGTTCAGGGACTAGCGGGGGGAAGACCCAGTACTTC. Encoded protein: CASSSGTSGGKTQYF.